The 4 T cell receptor beta chains listed next were all sequenced from one sample in a study of shared clonotypes between healthy human individuals. Sequencing was performed with immunoSEQ multiplex PCR; in TCRdb, only in-frame clones are kept and a portion is missing. The sample records 600,000 to 750,000 clones, more than 70% being singletons. The sequencing input was memory CD4+ T cells sorted from blood. The sample's subset: CD45RA-negative fraction. The receptors were sampled from a woman aged 30 to 39 in good health.

The chain uses TRBV5-8 and TRBJ2-1, with 9 nucleotides matching TRBD2. Germline V CDR1 and CDR2: SGHTS, YDEGEE. This CDR3 has 15 amino acids. The junction had 3 bases not matched to a gene; V was cut back by 4 bases and J by 1 base. CDR3 DNA: TGTGCCAGCAGCGAAAGCGGGAGGTCCTACAATGAGCAGTTCTTC. Translating it yields CASSESGRSYNEQFF.

The chain couples TRBV19 to TRBJ2-4; TRBD2 matches at 13 bases. The CDR3 contains 12 residues. The V gene end was trimmed by 10 bases and the J gene end by 7 bases; junction bases not matched to a gene: 1. CDR1 LNHDA and CDR2 SQIVND come from the germline V gene (reference sequence). The CDR3 sequence: CATGLAGNIQYF. The CDR3 DNA sequence: TGTGCCACGGGACTAGCGGGGAACATTCAGTACTTC.

The chain employs TRBV4-2 and TRBJ2-1; 8 bases align to TRBD2. V gave up 0 bases and J gave up 11 bases; unmatched junction bases: 9. Looked up from germline, CDR1 is LGHNA and CDR2 is YNFKEQ. The CDR3 contains 15 residues. The CDR3 region has the DNA TGTGCCAGCAGCCAAGAACTAGCGGCCGTTAAAAAGCAGTTCTTC. Translating it yields CASSQELAAVKKQFF.

There are a few counts of this clone. This chain connects TRBV6-1 to TRBJ1-5; D unresolved. CDR3 length: 15 amino acids. Germline V gene lookup returns CDR1 MNHNS and CDR2 SASEGT. V lost 5 bases, J lost 1 base, and 12 bases lay in between. CDR3 DNA sequence: TGTGCCAGCAGTAAGCAGAGGGTGAGCAATCAGCCCCAGCATTTT. Its protein product is CASSKQRVSNQPQHF.